Listed below are T cell receptor beta chains from one sample, sequenced in a study of blood T cell repertoires in COVID-19. Using immunoSEQ multiplex PCR, the repertoire was profiled, and TCRdb retains in-frame clones only, with some absent. This sample yields about 110,000 clones, of which just under 90% are seen a single time; under 6% belongs to the top ten. Specimen: peripheral blood. These receptors were collected from a woman in her fifties or sixties with acute or convalescent COVID-19. CDR3s include the opening cysteine and the closing phenylalanine or tryptophan. A D gene is named only where the DNA matches it firmly. The listing skips clone size in some rows; elsewhere it reads once, few, many or a size class.

CDR3nt: TGTGCCAGCAGCCCCGACAGGGCTGGAAACACCATATATTTT
CDR3aa: CASSPDRAGNTIYF
len: 14
j_gene: TRBJ1-3
v_gene: TRBV3-1/TRBV3-2
d_gene: TRBD1
abundance: -

CDR3nt: TGCGCCAGCAGCCCTATCCTACAGGGGTCCGGGGGAGAGCAGTACTTC
CDR3aa: CASSPILQGSGGEQYF
len: 16
j_gene: TRBJ2-7
v_gene: TRBV4-1
d_gene: -
abundance: -

CDR3nt: TGTGCCAGCAGTGGTGGCAGGGGCGATGCTAGCAATCAGCCCCAGCATTTT
CDR3aa: CASSGGRGDASNQPQHF
len: 17
j_gene: TRBJ1-5
v_gene: TRBV6-1
d_gene: -
abundance: -

CDR3nt: TGTGCCAGCAGCCGCAGTATCTCTGGAAACACCATATATTTT
CDR3aa: CASSRSISGNTIYF
len: 14
j_gene: TRBJ1-3
v_gene: TRBV3-1/TRBV3-2
d_gene: -
abundance: -

CDR3nt: TGTGCCAGGGGACAGGCTAATTCACCCCTCCACTTT
CDR3aa: CARGQANSPLHF
len: 12
j_gene: TRBJ1-6
v_gene: TRBV2
d_gene: TRBD1
abundance: -

CDR3nt: TGTGCCACCAGTGGACAGGACAGGGAAGCTTTCTTT
CDR3aa: CATSGQDREAFF
len: 12
j_gene: TRBJ1-1
v_gene: TRBV24-1
d_gene: TRBD1
abundance: -

CDR3nt: TGTGCCTGGAGTGGCAGGGTAGCCTACGAGCAGTACTTC
CDR3aa: CAWSGRVAYEQYF
len: 13
j_gene: TRBJ2-7
v_gene: TRBV30
d_gene: -
abundance: -

CDR3nt: TGTGCCACCAGCAATGAGAGGGACTATCAGCCCCAGCATTTT
CDR3aa: CATSNERDYQPQHF
len: 14
j_gene: TRBJ1-5
v_gene: TRBV15
d_gene: -
abundance: -

CDR3nt: TGCGCCAGCAGTCAACGTGGTAGAAACCCGAAACAGGGAGGGGAGCTGTTTTTT
CDR3aa: CASSQRGRNPKQGGELFF
len: 18
j_gene: TRBJ2-2
v_gene: TRBV23-1
d_gene: -
abundance: -

CDR3nt: TGTGCTAGTGGTCCGTGGCAGGGAAGAATAGAAGACTACACCTTC
CDR3aa: CASGPWQGRIEDYTF
len: 15
j_gene: TRBJ1-2
v_gene: TRBV12-5
d_gene: -
abundance: -

CDR3nt: TGTGCTGGGCGAGGACAGGGGGACACTGAAGCTTTCTTT
CDR3aa: CAGRGQGDTEAFF
len: 13
j_gene: TRBJ1-1
v_gene: TRBV30
d_gene: TRBD1
abundance: few

CDR3nt: TGTGCCAGCAGTTTAAGCCGGAGGGGGCGAGACCAGCCCCAGCATTTT
CDR3aa: CASSLSRRGRDQPQHF
len: 16
j_gene: TRBJ1-5
v_gene: TRBV28
d_gene: TRBD1
abundance: few

CDR3nt: TGTGCCACCCTCGGGGTCGCCACGGATTGGGTCGGGGAGCTGTTTTTT
CDR3aa: CATLGVATDWVGELFF
len: 16
j_gene: TRBJ2-2
v_gene: TRBV19
d_gene: -
abundance: -

CDR3nt: TGTGCCAGCAGTACCACAGGGGAGGACACTGAAGCTTTCTTT
CDR3aa: CASSTTGEDTEAFF
len: 14
j_gene: TRBJ1-1
v_gene: TRBV6-6
d_gene: TRBD1
abundance: -

CDR3nt: TGTGCCAGCAGCCAAGATGAAACGGAGACTTACGAGCAGTACTTC
CDR3aa: CASSQDETETYEQYF
len: 15
j_gene: TRBJ2-7
v_gene: TRBV3-1/TRBV3-2
d_gene: -
abundance: -

CDR3nt: TGTGCCAGCAGCCCCTCGGCTCGGGGGGAGCAGTACTTC
CDR3aa: CASSPSARGEQYF
len: 13
j_gene: TRBJ2-7
v_gene: TRBV14
d_gene: -
abundance: -

CDR3nt: TGTGCCAGCAGTCGACAGGTCTATGGCTACACCTTC
CDR3aa: CASSRQVYGYTF
len: 12
j_gene: TRBJ1-2
v_gene: TRBV12-3/TRBV12-4
d_gene: -
abundance: -

CDR3nt: TGTGCCAGCAGCTTAGGGGCCGAAAAACGACTGTTTTTT
CDR3aa: CASSLGAEKRLFF
len: 13
j_gene: TRBJ1-4
v_gene: TRBV11-3
d_gene: -
abundance: few

CDR3nt: TGTGCCAGCACCCTCCTAGACAGGGGCAATCAGCCCCAGCATTTT
CDR3aa: CASTLLDRGNQPQHF
len: 15
j_gene: TRBJ1-5
v_gene: TRBV6-4
d_gene: TRBD1
abundance: -

CDR3nt: TGTGCCAGCTCCAGGGGGACTGAAGCTTTCTTT
CDR3aa: CASSRGTEAFF
len: 11
j_gene: TRBJ1-1
v_gene: TRBV6-5
d_gene: TRBD1
abundance: -

CDR3nt: TGTGCCAGTATAAGCCGAACCGGCGGGGGGAAACTGTTTTTT
CDR3aa: CASISRTGGGKLFF
len: 14
j_gene: TRBJ1-4
v_gene: TRBV19
d_gene: -
abundance: -

CDR3nt: TGCAGTGCTGGTGGAGGCTATGGCTACACCTTC
CDR3aa: CSAGGGYGYTF
len: 11
j_gene: TRBJ1-2
v_gene: TRBV20-1
d_gene: -
abundance: -

CDR3nt: TGTGCCAGCAGGGCGGCAGGGGGCGGGCAGCCCCAGCATTTT
CDR3aa: CASRAAGGGQPQHF
len: 14
j_gene: TRBJ1-5
v_gene: TRBV11-2
d_gene: TRBD1
abundance: once

CDR3nt: TGTGCCAGCAGTTTTTACCAGGGAGGTGGTCAGCCCCAGCATTTT
CDR3aa: CASSFYQGGGQPQHF
len: 15
j_gene: TRBJ1-5
v_gene: TRBV28
d_gene: -
abundance: -

CDR3nt: TGTGCCAGCAGCACCGGCACAGGGTTTTTAGATACGCAGTATTTT
CDR3aa: CASSTGTGFLDTQYF
len: 15
j_gene: TRBJ2-3
v_gene: TRBV28
d_gene: -
abundance: -

CDR3nt: TGTGCCAGCAGCTCCCAACAGGGGGTAAATGAAAAACTGTTTTTT
CDR3aa: CASSSQQGVNEKLFF
len: 15
j_gene: TRBJ1-4
v_gene: TRBV7-2
d_gene: TRBD1
abundance: -

CDR3nt: TGTGCCAGCAGTGAACAGACAGGAATGAGAAATGAAAAACTGTTTTTT
CDR3aa: CASSEQTGMRNEKLFF
len: 16
j_gene: TRBJ1-4
v_gene: TRBV25-1
d_gene: -
abundance: -

CDR3nt: TGTGCCAGCAGCCGAAACCCGGGGGGGGGTGAAAAACTGTTTTTT
CDR3aa: CASSRNPGGGEKLFF
len: 15
j_gene: TRBJ1-4
v_gene: TRBV6-5
d_gene: -
abundance: -

CDR3nt: TGTGCCAGTAGCCAATCTAGCATTTCGAACACCGGGGAGCTGTTTTTT
CDR3aa: CASSQSSISNTGELFF
len: 16
j_gene: TRBJ2-2
v_gene: TRBV19
d_gene: -
abundance: -

CDR3nt: TGTGCCAGCAGCCCCGGGATATCCCCCACTGAAGCTTTCTTT
CDR3aa: CASSPGISPTEAFF
len: 14
j_gene: TRBJ1-1
v_gene: TRBV21-1
d_gene: -
abundance: -

CDR3nt: TGCAGTGCTAGTGGCTGGGAGGGGTTTAACTATGGCTACACCTTC
CDR3aa: CSASGWEGFNYGYTF
len: 15
j_gene: TRBJ1-2
v_gene: TRBV20-1
d_gene: -
abundance: few

CDR3nt: TGTGCCAGTTTACCCGGGACAGGGGGCCGGACTGAAGCTTTCTTT
CDR3aa: CASLPGTGGRTEAFF
len: 15
j_gene: TRBJ1-1
v_gene: TRBV19
d_gene: TRBD1
abundance: once

CDR3nt: TGTGCCAGCAGCTTCCAGGAGAACACTGAAGCTTTCTTT
CDR3aa: CASSFQENTEAFF
len: 13
j_gene: TRBJ1-1
v_gene: TRBV7-2
d_gene: -
abundance: -